The source of this T cell receptor beta chain is a study of graft-versus-host responses after intestinal transplantation. The overall study: Among the recipients, transplants were multivisceral, liver-intestinal, or isolated intestinal. Every transplant recipient was induced with anti-thymocyte globulin, then maintained on tacrolimus and steroids for around 3 years. Study-wide findings and caveats: Those patients showing graft-donor T cell macrochimerism displayed high graft-versus-host to host-versus-graft clonal ratios in allografts. Peak circulating GvH clone levels tracked with early post-transplant HvG declines.

Germline V gives CDR1 SGHTA, CDR2 FQGNSA. The CDR3 extends over 15 amino acids. The V and J ends lost 5 bases and 5 bases respectively, with 18 bases between them. The protocol was immunoSEQ multiplex PCR, while the TCRdb copy is restricted to in-frame clones and leaves out a portion. Of about 21,000 clones listed, roughly nine tenths are singletons. With regard to this clone: The antigen remains undetermined.

The sequencing used PBMCs, collected roughly 65 days after intestinal transplantation. The rearrangement links TRBV7-2 to TRBJ1-2, with D unresolved. This TCR was sampled from a human patient who received an intestinal transplant, so some T cells may come from the graft donor. The CDR3, as DNA: TGTGCCAGCAGCCCCGATGCGTTGTTGGGGTATGGCTACACCTTC. Protein: CASSPDALLGYGYTF.